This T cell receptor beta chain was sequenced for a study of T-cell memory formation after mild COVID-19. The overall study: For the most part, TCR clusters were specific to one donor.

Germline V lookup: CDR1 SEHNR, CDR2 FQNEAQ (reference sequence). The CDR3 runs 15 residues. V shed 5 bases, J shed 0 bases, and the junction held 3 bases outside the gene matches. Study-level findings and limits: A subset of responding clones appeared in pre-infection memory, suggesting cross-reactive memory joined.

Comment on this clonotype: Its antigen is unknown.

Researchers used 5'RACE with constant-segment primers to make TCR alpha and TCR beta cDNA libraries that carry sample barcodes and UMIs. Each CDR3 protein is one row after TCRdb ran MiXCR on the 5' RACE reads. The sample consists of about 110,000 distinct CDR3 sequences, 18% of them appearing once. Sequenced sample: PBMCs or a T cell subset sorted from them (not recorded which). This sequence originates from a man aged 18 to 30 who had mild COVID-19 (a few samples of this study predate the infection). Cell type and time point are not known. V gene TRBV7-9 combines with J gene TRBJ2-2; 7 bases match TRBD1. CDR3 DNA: TGTGCCAGCAGCGTGGGACAGACGAACACCGGGGAGCTGTTTTTT. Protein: CASSVGQTNTGELFF.